This is a list of T cell receptor beta chains from one sample in a study of T-cell memory formation after mild COVID-19. Each CDR3 protein is one row after TCRdb ran MiXCR on the 5' RACE reads. The sample carries 120,000 or so distinct CDR3 sequences, about 15% recorded once. Sequenced input: PBMCs or a T cell subset sorted from them (not recorded which). These TCRs come from a man younger than 30 who had mild COVID-19 (a few samples of this study predate the infection). Cell type and time point are not known. The CDR3 runs from the conserved cysteine through the conserved F or W. D genes are given only for firm matches. Clone size appears in some rows only: once, few, many, or a class for an expanded clone.

J: TRBJ2-7
V: TRBV18
size: few
D: TRBD1
DNA: TGTGCCAGCTCGCCTAGGGGGCTCCGTCCCTACGAGCAGTACTTC
CDR3: CASSPRGLRPYEQYF

J: TRBJ1-5
V: TRBV7-2
size: NA
D: NA
DNA: TGTGCCAGCAGCTTTTCGGCATCCGATCAGCCCCAGCATTTT
CDR3: CASSFSASDQPQHF

J: TRBJ2-3
V: TRBV9
size: NA
D: NA
DNA: TGTGCCAGCAGCGTAGCGGACACAGATACGCAGTATTTT
CDR3: CASSVADTDTQYF

J: TRBJ2-7
V: TRBV5-1
size: NA
D: NA
DNA: TGCGCCAGCAGCTTGGAGGCAGGGATCGCCTACGAGCAGTACTTC
CDR3: CASSLEAGIAYEQYF

J: TRBJ1-4
V: TRBV7-9
size: NA
D: NA
DNA: TGTGCCAGCAGCTCGTGGGCTTACTTAAATGAAAAACTGTTTTTT
CDR3: CASSSWAYLNEKLFF

J: TRBJ1-2
V: TRBV6-5
size: NA
D: TRBD1
DNA: TGTGCCAGCAAAAGACAGGGAGGGGACTATGGCTACACCTTC
CDR3: CASKRQGGDYGYTF

J: TRBJ2-3
V: TRBV29-1
size: few
D: TRBD2
DNA: TGCAGCGTTAGGAGCGGGGTCCAGGGTACGCAGTATTTT
CDR3: CSVRSGVQGTQYF

J: TRBJ2-5
V: TRBV6-5
size: few
D: TRBD1
DNA: TGTGCCAGCAGTCACAAAATGACAGGGGAGACCCAGTACTTC
CDR3: CASSHKMTGETQYF

J: TRBJ2-3
V: TRBV6-2/TRBV6-3
size: NA
D: NA
DNA: TGTGCCAGCAGGCCCGGCAGGGAGGCGAGCACAGATACGCAGTATTTT
CDR3: CASRPGREASTDTQYF

J: TRBJ2-1
V: TRBV7-2
size: NA
D: TRBD1
DNA: TGTGCCAGCAGCGGTGGGACAGGGGGCTACAATGAGCAGTTCTTC
CDR3: CASSGGTGGYNEQFF

J: TRBJ2-3
V: TRBV12-3/TRBV12-4
size: NA
D: NA
DNA: TGTGCCAGCAGTGATTTTGGCAGATTCACAGATACGCAGTATTTT
CDR3: CASSDFGRFTDTQYF

J: TRBJ2-3
V: TRBV11-2
size: few
D: TRBD2
DNA: TGTGCCAGCAGCTTTTGGACTAGCGGGTTCACGCAGTATTTT
CDR3: CASSFWTSGFTQYF

J: TRBJ2-2
V: TRBV27
size: NA
D: NA
DNA: TGTGCCAGCAGGAAAGAGATCGACACCGGGGAGCTGTTTTTT
CDR3: CASRKEIDTGELFF

J: TRBJ1-1
V: TRBV7-3
size: NA
D: NA
DNA: TGTGCCAGCAGAATGCAACCGAACACTGAAGCTTTCTTT
CDR3: CASRMQPNTEAFF

J: TRBJ1-1
V: TRBV5-1
size: few
D: NA
DNA: TGCGCCAGCAGCTTGTCGCCTCTGAACACTGAAGCTTTCTTT
CDR3: CASSLSPLNTEAFF

J: TRBJ2-1
V: TRBV5-1
size: few
D: TRBD1
DNA: TGCGCCAGCAGCCTGCTAGGACAGGCGGGGCAGTTCTTC
CDR3: CASSLLGQAGQFF

J: TRBJ2-1
V: TRBV7-2
size: NA
D: NA
DNA: TGTGCCAGCAGCTTCGAAGGGGCGCGGTACAATGAGCAGTTCTTC
CDR3: CASSFEGARYNEQFF

J: TRBJ1-2
V: TRBV4-1
size: NA
D: NA
DNA: TGCGCCAGCAGCCAAGTACCGGGGAAAAATGGCTACACCTTC
CDR3: CASSQVPGKNGYTF

J: TRBJ2-5
V: TRBV5-1
size: few
D: NA
DNA: TGCGCCAGCAGCTTGGGGATCAGGATGGAGACCCAGTACTTC
CDR3: CASSLGIRMETQYF